A selection of T cell receptor beta chains follows, all from one sample in a study of T cell changes during pregnancy in multiple sclerosis. Using immunoSEQ multiplex PCR, the repertoire was profiled, and TCRdb retains in-frame clones only, with some absent. Here the sample spans fewer than 70,000 clones, just under 95% being singletons. The material was peripheral blood, obtained in the second trimester of pregnancy. Receptors were obtained from a female donor with multiple sclerosis, enrolled in a pregnancy study. CDR3s include the opening cysteine and the closing phenylalanine or tryptophan. Fields, in order: V gene, D gene, clone size, J gene, CDR3 protein, CDR3 DNA. The D gene is left open where the match is weak. Part of the rows lack a size; the others show once, few, many or a class for expanded clones.

>TRBV19|-|-|TRBJ2-7
CASSPPGVAGSYEQYF
TGTGCCAGTAGTCCCCCGGGGGTGGCAGGCTCCTACGAGCAGTACTTC
>TRBV2|TRBD1|-|TRBJ2-7
CASRRQGAYEQYF
TGTGCCAGCAGGAGACAGGGGGCTTATGAGCAGTACTTC
>TRBV30|TRBD1|-|TRBJ2-1
CAWTRTGWYNEQFF
TGTGCCTGGACGAGGACAGGGTGGTACAATGAGCAGTTCTTC
>TRBV5-6|TRBD1|-|TRBJ1-4
CASSSQQGAGEKLFF
TGTGCCAGCAGCAGCCAACAGGGGGCGGGGGAAAAACTGTTTTTT
>TRBV4-1|TRBD1|medium-sized|TRBJ1-1
CASSQDLWGDSNTEAFF
TGCGCCAGCAGCCAAGACCTATGGGGGGACAGCAACACTGAAGCTTTCTTT
>TRBV9|-|-|TRBJ2-1
CASSVGQDNEQFF
TGTGCCAGCAGCGTAGGACAGGACAATGAGCAGTTCTTC
>TRBV10-3|TRBD2|-|TRBJ2-3
CAVTTSGSSLDTQYF
TGTGCCGTAACGACTAGCGGGAGCTCATTAGATACGCAGTATTTT
>TRBV19|TRBD1|-|TRBJ1-5
CASQDRASNQPQHF
TGTGCCAGTCAGGACAGGGCATCCAATCAGCCCCAGCATTTT
>TRBV11-3|-|-|TRBJ1-2
CASSYPADSLTNYGYTF
TGTGCCAGCAGCTACCCGGCGGACAGCCTCACTAACTATGGCTACACCTTC
>TRBV7-2|TRBD1|-|TRBJ2-7
CASSQDRGQSEQYF
TGTGCCAGCAGCCAGGACAGGGGGCAGAGCGAGCAGTACTTC
>TRBV30|-|-|TRBJ1-1
CAWSVMGRADTEAFF
TGTGCCTGGAGTGTAATGGGCAGGGCCGACACTGAAGCTTTCTTT
>TRBV9|-|once|TRBJ1-1
CASSAQTQNTEAFF
TGTGCCAGCAGCGCCCAGACTCAAAACACTGAAGCTTTCTTT
>TRBV7-3|-|-|TRBJ2-3
CASSSRVSGTDTQYF
TGTGCCAGCAGCTCTAGAGTGAGTGGCACAGATACGCAGTATTTT
>TRBV9|-|-|TRBJ2-1
CASSVLGGAGYNEQFF
TGTGCCAGCAGCGTATTAGGAGGGGCCGGATACAATGAGCAGTTCTTC
>TRBV19|-|once|TRBJ1-3
CASSRTALSGNTIYF
TGTGCCAGTAGTAGGACAGCCCTCTCTGGAAACACCATATATTTT
>TRBV6-1|-|once|TRBJ1-2
CASTAGDYGYTF
TGTGCCAGCACGGCAGGGGACTATGGCTACACCTTC
>TRBV7-2|TRBD1|-|TRBJ1-1
CASSLAPVVTGGRDTEAFF
TGTGCCAGCAGCTTAGCGCCTGTTGTAACAGGGGGCAGGGACACTGAAGCTTTCTTT
>TRBV19|-|-|TRBJ2-7
CASRPTGEGGEQYF
TGTGCCAGCAGACCGACAGGGGAGGGGGGCGAGCAGTACTTC
>TRBV18|-|-|TRBJ1-5
CASSPGGRYSNQPQHF
TGTGCCAGCTCACCAGGCGGCCGGTATAGCAATCAGCCCCAGCATTTT
>TRBV5-6|TRBD1|once|TRBJ2-1
CASSWTGGNEQFF
TGTGCCAGCAGCTGGACAGGGGGCAATGAGCAGTTCTTC
>TRBV4-1|-|-|TRBJ1-1
CASSQEERNHMNTEAFF
TGCGCCAGCAGCCAAGAGGAGAGGAATCACATGAACACTGAAGCTTTCTTT
>TRBV19|-|few|TRBJ1-2
CATEKDYGYTF
TGTGCCACCGAGAAAGACTATGGCTACACCTTC
>TRBV30|-|-|TRBJ2-7
CAWGTAYEQYF
TGTGCCTGGGGAACAGCCTACGAGCAGTACTTC
>TRBV5-6|TRBD1|-|TRBJ2-7
CASSGGTGSSYEQYF
TGTGCCAGCAGCGGAGGGACAGGTTCTTCCTACGAGCAGTACTTC
>TRBV19|-|-|TRBJ2-1
CASKFQVGNEQFF
TGTGCCAGCAAGTTCCAGGTAGGCAATGAGCAGTTCTTC
>TRBV29-1|-|once|TRBJ1-1
CSVEEGEGPEAFF
TGCAGCGTTGAGGAGGGAGAGGGGCCTGAAGCTTTCTTT
>TRBV7-6|TRBD2|-|TRBJ2-1
CASSLVPGLAGSSYNEQFF
TGTGCCAGCAGCCTCGTCCCGGGACTAGCGGGAAGCTCCTACAATGAGCAGTTCTTC
>TRBV2|TRBD1|few|TRBJ1-1
CASSLTGVEAFF
TGTGCCAGCAGTCTGACAGGGGTAGAGGCTTTCTTT
>TRBV28|TRBD1|-|TRBJ2-7
CASSFSGTGGYEQYF
TGTGCCAGCAGTTTCTCCGGGACAGGGGGTTACGAGCAGTACTTC
>TRBV4-2|TRBD2|-|TRBJ2-3
CASSLTSGSRTDTQYF
TGTGCCAGCAGCCTCACTAGCGGGAGTAGGACAGATACGCAGTATTTT
>TRBV5-1|-|-|TRBJ2-1
CASSPRPESSYNEQFF
TGCGCCAGCAGCCCCCGTCCGGAGAGCTCCTACAATGAGCAGTTCTTC
>TRBV14|TRBD1|-|TRBJ2-1
CASSQGQGRNEQFF
TGTGCCAGCAGCCAGGGACAGGGGAGGAATGAGCAGTTCTTC
>TRBV18|TRBD1|-|TRBJ1-5
CASSPGQGGRDQPQHF
TGTGCCAGCTCACCGGGACAGGGGGGTCGCGATCAGCCCCAGCATTTT
>TRBV5-1|TRBD2|once|TRBJ2-1
CASSQTSGNYNEQFF
TGCGCCAGCAGCCAGACTAGCGGGAATTACAATGAGCAGTTCTTC
>TRBV2|TRBD1|-|TRBJ2-2
CATLDRANTGELFF
TGTGCCACCCTCGACAGGGCGAACACCGGGGAGCTGTTTTTT
>TRBV5-1|-|once|TRBJ2-3
CASSYGDADTQYF
TGCGCCAGCAGCTACGGAGACGCAGATACGCAGTATTTT
>TRBV30|-|few|TRBJ2-7
CAWSPHRDEQYF
TGTGCCTGGAGTCCTCATAGAGACGAGCAGTACTTC
>TRBV5-1|TRBD1|-|TRBJ2-7
CASSTGTGGNEQYF
TGCGCCAGCAGCACCGGGACAGGGGGTAACGAGCAGTACTTC
>TRBV11-1|TRBD1|-|TRBJ2-7
CASSRDRTYEQYF
TGTGCCAGCAGCCGGGACAGGACCTACGAGCAGTACTTC
>TRBV7-9|-|-|TRBJ1-3
CASVLNRQANTIYF
TGTGCCAGCGTTTTAAACCGGCAGGCAAACACCATATATTTT
>TRBV28|-|-|TRBJ2-1
CASSNNGVYNEQFF
TGTGCCAGCAGTAACAACGGGGTCTACAATGAGCAGTTCTTC
>TRBV5-4|TRBD1|-|TRBJ1-1
CASSNVVRTGALSEAFF
TGTGCCAGCAGTAATGTTGTCAGGACAGGGGCTCTCTCTGAAGCTTTCTTT
>TRBV19|TRBD2|-|TRBJ2-5
CASSARLAAKRETQYF
TGTGCCAGTAGTGCCCGACTAGCGGCGAAGAGGGAGACCCAGTACTTC
>TRBV7-2|-|-|TRBJ1-1
CASSLAGRTSTEAFF
TGTGCCAGCAGCTTAGCAGGGCGGACTAGCACTGAAGCTTTCTTT
>TRBV7-2|TRBD2|-|TRBJ2-5
CASSPPGLAEETQYF
TGTGCCAGCAGCCCTCCTGGACTAGCGGAAGAGACCCAGTACTTC
>TRBV7-7|-|-|TRBJ2-1
CASSAGLSSYNEQFF
TGTGCTAGCAGCGCGGGACTGAGCTCCTACAATGAGCAGTTCTTC
>TRBV27|-|-|TRBJ2-2
CASSSNYAGELFF
TGTGCCAGCAGTTCCAACTACGCCGGGGAGCTGTTTTTT
>TRBV2|TRBD1|-|TRBJ2-2
CASSIQGARDGELFF
TGTGCCAGCAGTATTCAGGGGGCGCGAGATGGGGAGCTGTTTTTT
>TRBV7-7|TRBD2|-|TRBJ2-1
CASSSGLAGGRDEQFF
TGTGCCAGCAGCTCGGGACTAGCGGGAGGTAGGGATGAGCAGTTCTTC
>TRBV5-4|TRBD1|-|TRBJ2-7
CASSRDSYEQYF
TGTGCCAGCAGCCGGGACAGCTATGAGCAGTACTTC
>TRBV5-1|-|-|TRBJ2-3
CASSFGGSTDTQYF
TGCGCCAGCAGCTTCGGCGGAAGCACAGATACGCAGTATTTT
>TRBV6-1|-|-|TRBJ1-1
CASSEASRGREGSEAFF
TGTGCCAGCAGTGAAGCGTCACGGGGAAGGGAGGGATCTGAAGCTTTCTTT
>TRBV6-1|-|-|TRBJ1-1
CASSSGQPNTEAFF
TGTGCCAGCAGCTCCGGACAACCGAACACTGAAGCTTTCTTT
>TRBV18|-|-|TRBJ1-1
CASSPGEEGTEAFF
TGTGCCAGCTCACCAGGTGAGGAGGGCACTGAAGCTTTCTTT
>TRBV29-1|TRBD1|once|TRBJ1-2
CSVALGQGTGYTF
TGCAGCGTTGCGTTAGGACAGGGGACCGGCTACACCTTC
>TRBV5-1|TRBD1|-|TRBJ1-4
CASSYSGTGGEKLFF
TGCGCCAGCAGCTACTCCGGGACAGGCGGTGAAAAACTGTTTTTT
>TRBV4-1|TRBD1|-|TRBJ2-2
CASSQIPGQPGPMPAGELFF
TGCGCCAGCAGCCAAATTCCGGGACAGCCGGGACCTATGCCCGCCGGGGAGCTGTTTTTT
>TRBV6-5|TRBD1|-|TRBJ1-4
CASSYPPTGRNEKLFF
TGTGCCAGCAGTTACCCACCGACAGGGAGAAATGAAAAACTGTTTTTT